The clone carrying this TCR beta chain has more than one count but fewer than ten. What it recognizes is unknown. With 60 Vbeta and 13 Jbeta primers, the PCR was carried out. Sequencing used immunoSEQ multiplex PCR; TCRdb keeps in-frame clones, though not all of them. In the table there are under 250,000 clones, roughly 78% of which are singletons. The data stem from a study of cytomegalovirus exposure and HLA in healthy donors. Looking at the study overall: Among about 179 million T cells, an earlier analysis found 117 million unique TCR beta sequences.

CDR1 is MNHEY and CDR2 is SVGAGI in the germline V gene. The CDR3 sequence is 14 residues long. The ends were cut back, 5 bases at V and 1 base at J, with 12 bases in the middle. Study-level points and caveats: Researchers counted roughly 150 TCR beta chains as cytomegalovirus-associated. Prior analysis indicated that the majority of TCR beta V segments exhibited productivity approximately 87% or approximately 30% of the time.

Although they were nominally healthy when sampled, donors likely had unrecorded immune exposures. The clonotype comes from a boy between 5 and 17 years old in good health and CMV-seronegative. The specimen was PBMCs. V is TRBV6-5 and J is TRBJ2-7; no clear D gene. The CDR3 DNA follows: TGTGCCAGCAGTGCCTACAGATCTTCCTACGAGCAGTACTTC. Protein: CASSAYRSSYEQYF.